A single sample is the source of the 32 T cell receptor beta chains below, sequenced in a study of shared clonotypes between healthy human individuals. Profiled with immunoSEQ multiplex PCR; TCRdb holds only in-frame clones, not every one. The table lists roughly 2.2 million clones, 85% to 95% of them singletons. Sequencing used naive CD4+ T cells from PBMCs. Subset given: CD45RA+ positively selected. The source is a man aged 18 to 29 in good health. Some clones in this sample may be carry-over from other donors' samples.

The chain employs TRBV29-1 and TRBJ2-1; 9 bases are a match to TRBD1. Per the germline V gene, CDR1 is SQVTM and CDR2 is ANQGSEA. Losses at the gene ends were 5 bases for V and 7 bases for J; bases not matched to a gene: 21. CDR3 length: 18 amino acids. Here the CDR3 reads CSVKPRGQGLDRRNEQFF. The CDR3 DNA sequence: TGCAGCGTTAAACCTCGTGGACAGGGGTTGGATAGGAGGAATGAGCAGTTCTTC.

The chain couples TRBV11-2 to TRBJ2-1; D may match TRBD1 or TRBD2 (5 bases each). The CDR3 totals 16 residues. Germline-derived CDR1 and CDR2 are SGHAT and FQNNGV. The V and J ends lost 5 bases and 0 bases respectively, with 14 bases between them. CDR3 nucleotide sequence: TGTGCCAGCAGCCGTTCCGGGGCGAGCTCCTACAATGAGCAGTTCTTC. This gives the protein CASSRSGASSYNEQFF.

The V gene is TRBV7-9, the J gene TRBJ1-5; unclear D gene. V was pared by 5 bases and J by 2 bases, with 16 bases between. The CDR3 runs to 16 residues. The V gene's germline CDR1 is SEHNR and CDR2 FQNEAQ (reference sequence). The CDR3 here is CASSPTRLDGNQPQHF. CDR3 bases: TGTGCCAGCAGCCCAACCCGGTTAGACGGCAATCAGCCCCAGCATTTT.

A single count supports this clone. V and J are TRBV7-2 and TRBJ1-5, with no clear D. The V end lost 2 bases, the J end lost 5 bases, and 4 bases lay between the germline ends. The CDR3 extends over 12 amino acids. Germline V gene data show CDR1 as SGHTA and CDR2 as FQGNSA. CDR3 coding DNA: TGTGCCAGCAGCTTACTTCATCAGCCCCAGCATTTT. Protein product: CASSLLHQPQHF.

The rearrangement uses TRBV5-6 and TRBJ1-3; weak D call: TRBD1 (6 bases). The germline V gene has CDR1 SGHDT and CDR2 YYEEEE. This CDR3 is 15 amino acids long. V dropped 1 base and J dropped 4 bases, with 12 bases sitting between them. CDR3 region: CASSLPGGSGNTIYF. As DNA, the CDR3 is TGTGCCAGCAGCTTGCCGGGGGGCTCCGGAAACACCATATATTTT. The variable domain in full, with the rest retrieved from reference TRBV5-6 and TRBJ1-3, is DAGVTQSPTHLIKTRGQQVTLRCSPKSGHDTVSWYQQALGQGPQFIFQYYEEEERQRGNFPDRFSGHQFPNYSSELNVNALLLGDSALYLCASSLPGGSGNTIYFGEGSWLTVV.

The chain employs TRBV15 and TRBJ2-3; maybe TRBD2 (6 bases). This CDR3 has 13 amino acids. Trimming left V 8 bases short and J 2 bases short, with 11 bases between. Looked up from germline, CDR1 is LNHNV and CDR2 is YYDKDF (reference sequence). DNA for the CDR3: TGTGCCACCCGGCGGGGCCTCACAGATACGCAGTATTTT. This encodes CATRRGLTDTQYF. Supplemented by reference TRBV15 and TRBJ2-3, the full variable domain reads DAMVIQNPRYQVTQFGKPVTLSCSQTLNHNVMYWYQQKSSQAPKLLFHYYDKDFNNEADTPDNFQSRRPNTSFCFLDIRSPGLGDTAMYLCATRRGLTDTQYFGPGTRLTVL.

This chain connects TRBV5-4 to TRBJ1-4, with D perhaps matching TRBD1 (5 bases). V was trimmed by 4 bases and J by 10 bases, leaving 14 bases between them. Germline V gene sequence: CDR1 SGHNT, CDR2 YYREEE (reference sequence). The CDR3 runs 13 residues. The CDR3: CASSPEERGKLFF. The CDR3 DNA follows: TGTGCCAGCAGCCCCGAAGAGAGGGGAAAACTGTTTTTT. Drawing the rest from reference TRBV5-4 and TRBJ1-4, the complete variable domain is ETGVTQSPTHLIKTRGQQVTLRCSSQSGHNTVSWYQQALGQGPQFIFQYYREEENGRGNFPPRFSGLQFPNYSSELNVNALELDDSALYLCASSPEERGKLFFGSGTQLSVL.

The gene calls are TRBV14 and TRBJ2-7; either TRBD1 or TRBD2 may fit D (5 bases each). The CDR3 covers 21 residues. V lost 4 bases, J lost 4 bases, and 35 bases lay in between. Looked up from germline, CDR1 is SGHDN and CDR2 is FVKESK. CDR3: CASSPFLGRRMEAENGYEQYF. CDR3 in DNA: TGTGCCAGCAGCCCATTTCTGGGGCGGAGGATGGAAGCGGAGAATGGTTACGAGCAGTACTTC.

This clone was observed once. The chain combines TRBV4-2 with TRBJ2-1; a possible D gene is TRBD2 (5 bases). This CDR3 is built from 15 residues. Looked up from germline, CDR1 is LGHNA and CDR2 is YNFKEQ. The V and J ends lost 7 bases and 0 bases respectively, with 13 bases between them. CDR3 sequence reads: CASTRSGSSYNEQFF. CDR3 DNA sequence: TGTGCCAGCACCAGAAGCGGAAGCTCCTACAATGAGCAGTTCTTC.

The rearrangement uses TRBV6-5 and TRBJ1-3; D gene uncertain. The CDR3 sequence is 14 residues long. Germline CDR1 is MNHEY and CDR2 is SVGAGI. Trimming left V 2 bases short and J 4 bases short, with 9 bases between. The CDR3 spells CASSYDPLGNTIYF. The CDR3 nucleotides are TGTGCCAGCAGTTACGACCCCCTGGGAAACACCATATATTTT.

The chain uses TRBV29-1 and TRBJ2-7; TRBD1 matches 9 bases. V was clipped by 7 bases and J by 7 bases; unmatched bases: 11. CDR1 is SQVTM, CDR2 ANQGSEA, per germline. The CDR3 loop spans 13 amino acids. The CDR3 coding sequence is TGCAGCGGTGCCGGGACAGGGAGGAGGGAGCAGTACTTC. It translates to CSGAGTGRREQYF.

In this sample, this clone turned up once. The rearrangement links TRBV30 to TRBJ2-7; TRBD1 matches 7 bases. The CDR3 spans 16 residues. Looked up from germline, CDR1 is GTSNPN and CDR2 is SVGIG (reference sequence). Unmatched junction bases numbered 16, after V lost 3 bases and J lost 5 bases. The CDR3 region is CAWSAFRGGYRDEQYF. CDR3 nucleotides: TGTGCCTGGAGCGCATTCCGAGGGGGCTACCGGGACGAGCAGTACTTC.

The rearrangement joins TRBV4-3 to TRBJ2-5, with TRBD2 matching 11 bases. Germline V lookup: CDR1 LGHNA, CDR2 YSLEER. CDR3 size: 15 residues. J lost 5 bases, V lost 2 bases, and 4 bases had no gene match. CDR3 residues: CASSQTSGSTETQYF. The CDR3 DNA is TGCGCCAGCAGCCAAACTAGCGGGAGCACGGAGACCCAGTACTTC.

This rearrangement joins TRBV5-6 to TRBJ1-5; 11 bases agree with TRBD1. The J segment lost 1 base and the V segment lost 0 bases, leaving 3 bases of the junction unmatched. The CDR3 has 17 residues. Germline assignment: CDR1 SGHDT and CDR2 YYEEEE. CDR3 residues: CASSLAGQGGSNQPQHF. For the CDR3, the DNA is TGTGCCAGCAGCTTGGCGGGACAGGGGGGGAGCAATCAGCCCCAGCATTTT. The full variable domain, in which reference TRBV5-6 and TRBJ1-5 provide the parts outside the CDR3, is DAGVTQSPTHLIKTRGQQVTLRCSPKSGHDTVSWYQQALGQGPQFIFQYYEEEERQRGNFPDRFSGHQFPNYSSELNVNALLLGDSALYLCASSLAGQGGSNQPQHFGDGTRLSIL.

This sequence joins TRBV5-1 and TRBJ2-3; D is ambiguous. Germline-derived CDR1 and CDR2 are SGHRS and YFSETQ. V was trimmed by 6 bases and J by 6 bases, leaving 17 bases between them. CDR3 length equals 14 residues. In nucleotides, the CDR3 is TGCGCCAGCATCAGGCGCCCCTATCCCGATACGCAGTATTTT. Residues: CASIRRPYPDTQYF. The whole variable domain, remainder taken from reference TRBV5-1 and TRBJ2-3, is KAGVTQTPRYLIKTRGQQVTLSCSPISGHRSVSWYQQTPGQGLQFLFEYFSETQRNKGNFPGRFSGRQFSNSRSEMNVSTLELGDSALYLCASIRRPYPDTQYFGPGTRLTVL.

The chain employs TRBV4-1 and TRBJ2-1, with 11 bases lining up with TRBD2. Germline assignment: CDR1 MGHRA and CDR2 YSYEKL. CDR3 length: 15 residues. The junction had 6 bases not matched to a gene; V was cut back by 5 bases and J by 6 bases. CDR3 bases: TGCGCCAGCAGCTTCCTTAGCGGGAGGGTCAATGAGCAGTTCTTC. Translated, it gives CASSFLSGRVNEQFF.

V is TRBV6-1 and J is TRBJ2-7; 11 bases are a match to TRBD2. Losses at the gene ends were 5 bases for V and 5 bases for J; bases not matched to a gene: 8. CDR1 and CDR2 (germline): MNHNS, SASEGT. CDR3 size: 15 residues. This chain's CDR3 is CASSSRLAGTDEQYF. Written as DNA, the CDR3 is TGTGCCAGCAGTTCCCGACTAGCGGGGACGGACGAGCAGTACTTC.

The CDR3 DNA is TGCGCCAGCAGCTTAAGTTCCCCAGGGGGGAGCTACGAGCAGTACTTC. Protein sequence: CASSLSSPGGSYEQYF. The V and J genes are TRBV5-1 and TRBJ2-7, with D possibly matching TRBD1 (7 bases). The CDR3 contains 16 residues. Germline V CDR1 and CDR2: SGHRS, YFSETQ. Trimming stripped 2 bases from V and 3 bases from J, with 18 bases between.

In this sample, this clone turned up once. The DNA for the CDR3 is TGTGCCAGCAGCCCTGTGGCAGGGGGGGAAAAACTGTTTTTT. This gives the protein CASSPVAGGEKLFF. The V call is TRBV9, the J call TRBJ1-4; 7 positions agree with TRBD1. CDR3 size: 14 residues. V gave up 4 bases and J gave up 8 bases; unmatched junction bases: 8. The germline V gene has CDR1 SGDLS and CDR2 YYNGEE.

This sequence joins TRBV19 and TRBJ1-2; the D is unclear. This CDR3 is 14 amino acids long. Germline V gene sequence: CDR1 LNHDA, CDR2 SQIVND (reference sequence). V was trimmed by 5 bases and J by 0 bases, leaving 10 bases between them. CDR3 nucleotide sequence: TGTGCCAGTAGTGCTATCATAGCTAACTATGGCTACACCTTC. This translates into CASSAIIANYGYTF.

The chain has TRBV18 and TRBJ2-1, with D hard to call. Trimming removed 6 bases at V and 9 bases at J, with 9 bases between. CDR3 length: 11 residues. Germline lookup yields CDR1 KGHSH and CDR2 LQKENI. This CDR3 is CASSQPSEQFF. The CDR3, as DNA: TGTGCCAGCTCGCAACCAAGTGAGCAGTTCTTC.

The CDR3 nucleotides are TGTGCCAGCTCACCACCCGGTAGTGTAGCCTACCCCTCTGAGCAGTTCTTC. This sequence encodes CASSPPGSVAYPSEQFF. The V gene is TRBV18, the J gene TRBJ2-1; D is unresolved. Trimming removed 0 bases at V and 9 bases at J, with 21 bases between. CDR3 length: 17 residues. Germline V gene sequence: CDR1 KGHSH, CDR2 LQKENI.

The V and J genes are TRBV9 and TRBJ2-3; the D gene could be TRBD1 or TRBD2 (7 bases each). The CDR3 runs 20 residues. Trimming took 3 bases from V and 2 from J, leaving 28 bases between them. The V gene's germline CDR1 is SGDLS and CDR2 YYNGEE. The CDR3 bases are TGTGCCAGCAGCGCAAAGAGGGGGACAGAGCGACGGGACTACACAGATACGCAGTATTTT. Translation gives CASSAKRGTERRDYTDTQYF. The whole variable domain, remainder taken from reference TRBV9 and TRBJ2-3, is DSGVTQTPKHLITATGQRVTLRCSPRSGDLSVYWYQQSLDQGLQFLIQYYNGEERAKGNILERFSAQQFPDLHSELNLSSLELGDSALYFCASSAKRGTERRDYTDTQYFGPGTRLTVL.

V is TRBV28 and J is TRBJ2-7; 8 bases are shared with TRBD2. V was clipped by 3 bases and J by 4 bases; unmatched bases: 8. The V gene's germline CDR1 is MDHEN and CDR2 SYDVKM. The CDR3 totals 15 residues. The CDR3 bases are TGTGCCAGCAGTTTCCTAGCGGGCCCATTTTACGAGCAGTACTTC. Its protein is CASSFLAGPFYEQYF.

The CDR3 region has the DNA TGTGCCAGCAGCCCCACAGGACTAGCGGGAGGGGAAGAGACCCAGTACTTC. Its protein product is CASSPTGLAGGEETQYF. The genes are TRBV28 and TRBJ2-5, with TRBD2 identical over 15 bases. The V segment lost 6 bases and the J segment 3 bases; nucleotides outside the gene matches: 8. Germline assignment: CDR1 MDHEN and CDR2 SYDVKM. This CDR3 has 17 amino acids.

The gene calls are TRBV19 and TRBJ1-2; a weak D match, TRBD1 (5 bases). The CDR3 is made up of 15 amino acids. The V gene's germline CDR1 is LNHDA and CDR2 SQIVND (reference sequence). Trimming took 2 bases from V and 3 from J, leaving 13 bases between them. The CDR3 loop reads CASSIRSGIHYGYTF. CDR3 coding DNA: TGTGCCAGTAGTATAAGGTCAGGGATCCACTATGGCTACACCTTC. Supplemented by reference TRBV19 and TRBJ1-2, the full variable domain reads DGGITQSPKYLFRKEGQNVTLSCEQNLNHDAMYWYRQDPGQGLRLIYYSQIVNDFQKGDIAEGYSVSREKKESFPLTVTSAQKNPTAFYLCASSIRSGIHYGYTFGSGTRLTVV.

The rearrangement joins TRBV7-6 to TRBJ2-5, with 10 bases fitting TRBD2. The germline gives CDR1 SGHVS, CDR2 FNYEAQ. This CDR3 contains 15 residues. Losses at the gene ends were 5 bases for V and 6 bases for J; bases not matched to a gene: 9. The CDR3 region is CASSVSSGSSQTQYF. The CDR3 DNA reads TGTGCCAGCAGCGTCTCTAGCGGGAGTAGTCAGACCCAGTACTTC.

This clone was seen just once. This rearrangement joins TRBV19 to TRBJ1-4; unclear D gene. The CDR3 spans 15 residues. Germline CDR1 LNHDA, CDR2 SQIVND (reference sequence). V lost 6 bases, J lost 0 bases, and 11 bases lay in between. The CDR3 reads CASSALATTNEKLFF. CDR3 DNA: TGTGCCAGTAGCGCGTTAGCTACAACTAATGAAAAACTGTTTTTT.

Worth noting for this clone: This same CDR3 is encoded by further DNA sequences in the sample. The J gene is TRBJ2-7, the V gene TRBV28; D remains ambiguous. CDR3 length: 12 residues. Germline assignment: CDR1 MDHEN and CDR2 SYDVKM. V lost 5 bases to trimming and J lost 2 bases, with 7 bases between them. The CDR3 loop is CASSPPPYEQYF. The CDR3 DNA reads TGTGCCAGCAGTCCCCCTCCCTACGAGCAGTACTTC.

The chain has TRBV25-1 and TRBJ2-6; tentative D call: TRBD2 (5 bases). The CDR3 length is 17 residues. The germline gives CDR1 MGHDK, CDR2 SYGVNS. V dropped 7 bases and J dropped 1 base, with 17 bases sitting between them. This CDR3 is CASISAGPQSGANVLTF. For the CDR3, the DNA is TGTGCCAGCATTTCCGCGGGCCCTCAATCTGGGGCCAACGTCCTGACTTTC.

The gene calls are TRBV11-2 and TRBJ1-4; TRBD1 matches at 7 bases. V shed 3 bases, J shed 7 bases, and the junction held 5 bases outside the gene matches. CDR3 length: 14 residues. Germline V gene data show CDR1 as SGHAT and CDR2 as FQNNGV. The CDR3 nucleotides are TGTGCCAGCAGCTTCGCCAGGGGGAGTGAAAAACTGTTTTTT. The encoded protein is CASSFARGSEKLFF.

V is TRBV4-1 and J is TRBJ2-1; D uncertain. The CDR3 is 15 residues long. The V end lost 0 bases, the J end lost 8 bases, and 14 bases lay between the germline ends. Germline V gives CDR1 MGHRA, CDR2 YSYEKL. The CDR3 sequence: CASSQEVRRADEQFF. In DNA form, the CDR3 reads TGCGCCAGCAGCCAAGAGGTGCGTCGAGCAGATGAGCAGTTCTTC.